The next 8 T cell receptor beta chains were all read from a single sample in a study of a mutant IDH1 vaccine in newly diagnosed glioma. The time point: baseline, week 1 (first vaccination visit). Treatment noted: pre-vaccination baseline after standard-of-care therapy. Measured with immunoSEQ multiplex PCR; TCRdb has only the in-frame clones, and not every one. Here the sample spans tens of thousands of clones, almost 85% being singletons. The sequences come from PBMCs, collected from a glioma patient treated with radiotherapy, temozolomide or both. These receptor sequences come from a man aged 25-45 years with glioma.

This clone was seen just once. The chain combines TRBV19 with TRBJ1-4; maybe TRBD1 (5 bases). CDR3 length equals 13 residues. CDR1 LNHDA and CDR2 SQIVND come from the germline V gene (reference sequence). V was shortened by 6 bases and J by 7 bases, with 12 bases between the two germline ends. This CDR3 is CASRGEGGEKLFF. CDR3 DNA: TGTGCCAGTAGGGGGGAAGGAGGTGAAAAACTGTTTTTT.

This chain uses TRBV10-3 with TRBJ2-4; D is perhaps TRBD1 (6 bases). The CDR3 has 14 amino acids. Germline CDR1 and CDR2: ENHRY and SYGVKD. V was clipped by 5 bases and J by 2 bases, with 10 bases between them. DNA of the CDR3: TGTGCCATCAGTCAGGGGAATCCCAAAAACATTCAGTACTTC. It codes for CAISQGNPKNIQYF.

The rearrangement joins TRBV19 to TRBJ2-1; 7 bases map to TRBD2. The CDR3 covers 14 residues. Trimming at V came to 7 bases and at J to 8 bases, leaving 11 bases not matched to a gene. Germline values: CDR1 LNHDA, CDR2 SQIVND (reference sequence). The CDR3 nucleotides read TGTGCCAGTATGACTTGGGGGGGAGGCGATGAGCAGTTCTTC. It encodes CASMTWGGGDEQFF.

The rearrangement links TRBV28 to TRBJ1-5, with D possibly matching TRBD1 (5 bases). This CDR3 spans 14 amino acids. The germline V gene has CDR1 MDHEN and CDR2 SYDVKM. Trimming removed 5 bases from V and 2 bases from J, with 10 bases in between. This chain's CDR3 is CASSGGDRNQPQHF. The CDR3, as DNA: TGTGCCAGCAGTGGAGGGGACCGCAATCAGCCCCAGCATTTT. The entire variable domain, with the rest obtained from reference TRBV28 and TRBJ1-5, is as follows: DVKVTQSSRYLVKRTGEKVFLECVQDMDHENMFWYRQDPGLGLRLIYFSYDVKMKEKGDIPEGYSVSREKKERFSLILESASTNQTSMYLCASSGGDRNQPQHFGDGTRLSIL.

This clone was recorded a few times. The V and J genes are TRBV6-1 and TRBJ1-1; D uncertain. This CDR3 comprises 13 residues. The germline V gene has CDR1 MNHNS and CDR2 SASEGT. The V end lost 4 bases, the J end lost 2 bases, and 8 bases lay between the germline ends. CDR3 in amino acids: CASSALINTEAFF. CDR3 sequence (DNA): TGTGCCAGCAGTGCCCTTATAAACACTGAAGCTTTCTTT.

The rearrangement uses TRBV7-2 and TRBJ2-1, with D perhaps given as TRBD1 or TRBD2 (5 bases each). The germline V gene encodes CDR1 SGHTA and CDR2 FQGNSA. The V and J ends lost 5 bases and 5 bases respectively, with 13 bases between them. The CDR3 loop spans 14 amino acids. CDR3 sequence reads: CASSQGRTNNEQFF. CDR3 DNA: TGTGCCAGCAGCCAGGGACGTACCAACAATGAGCAGTTCTTC.

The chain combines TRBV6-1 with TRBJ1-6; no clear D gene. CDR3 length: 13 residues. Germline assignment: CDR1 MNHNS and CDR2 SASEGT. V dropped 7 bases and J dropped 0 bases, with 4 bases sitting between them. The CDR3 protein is CASTGSYNSPLHF. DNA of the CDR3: TGTGCCAGCACGGGCTCCTATAATTCACCCCTCCACTTT.

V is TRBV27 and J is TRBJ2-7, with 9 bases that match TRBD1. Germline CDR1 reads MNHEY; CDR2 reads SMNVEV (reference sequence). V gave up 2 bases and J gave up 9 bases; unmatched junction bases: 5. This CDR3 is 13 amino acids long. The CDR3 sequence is CASSLTRTGVQYF. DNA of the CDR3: TGTGCCAGCAGTTTAACTCGGACAGGGGTGCAGTACTTC.